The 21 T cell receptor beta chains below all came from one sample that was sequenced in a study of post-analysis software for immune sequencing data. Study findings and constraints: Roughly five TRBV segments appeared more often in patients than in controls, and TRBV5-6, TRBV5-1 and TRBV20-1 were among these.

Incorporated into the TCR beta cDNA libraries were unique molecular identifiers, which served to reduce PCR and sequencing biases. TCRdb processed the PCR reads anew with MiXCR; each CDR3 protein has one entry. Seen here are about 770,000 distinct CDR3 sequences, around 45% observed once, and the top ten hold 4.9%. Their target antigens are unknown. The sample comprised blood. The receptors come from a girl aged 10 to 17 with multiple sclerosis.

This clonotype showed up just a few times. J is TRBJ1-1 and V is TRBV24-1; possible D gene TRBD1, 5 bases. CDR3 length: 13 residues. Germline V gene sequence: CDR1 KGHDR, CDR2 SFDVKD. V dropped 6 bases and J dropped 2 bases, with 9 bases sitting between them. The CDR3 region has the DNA TGTGCCACCAGTCCCCGGGACAACACTGAAGCTTTCTTT. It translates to CATSPRDNTEAFF.

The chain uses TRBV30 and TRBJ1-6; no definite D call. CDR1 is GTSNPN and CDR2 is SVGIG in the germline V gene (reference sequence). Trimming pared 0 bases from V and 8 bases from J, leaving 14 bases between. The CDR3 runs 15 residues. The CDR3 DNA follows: TGTGCCTGGAGTGTATCGAGCAGAGCGGATTCACCCCTCCACTTT. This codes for CAWSVSSRADSPLHF.

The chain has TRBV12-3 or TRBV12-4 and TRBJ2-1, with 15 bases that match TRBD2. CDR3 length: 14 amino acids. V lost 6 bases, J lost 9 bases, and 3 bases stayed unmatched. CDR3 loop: CASSGLAGGTEQFF. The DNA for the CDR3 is TGTGCCAGCAGCGGACTAGCGGGAGGGACTGAGCAGTTCTTC.

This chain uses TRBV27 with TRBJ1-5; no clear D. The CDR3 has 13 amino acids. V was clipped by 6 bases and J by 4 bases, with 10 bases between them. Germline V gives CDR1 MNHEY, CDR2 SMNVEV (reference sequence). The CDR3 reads CASSAGWNQPQHF. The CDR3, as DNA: TGTGCCAGCAGCGCCGGGTGGAATCAGCCCCAGCATTTT.

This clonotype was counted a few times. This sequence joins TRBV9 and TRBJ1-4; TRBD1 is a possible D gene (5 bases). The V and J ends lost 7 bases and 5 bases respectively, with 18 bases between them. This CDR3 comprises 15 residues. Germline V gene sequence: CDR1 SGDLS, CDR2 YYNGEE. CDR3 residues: CASGTGPLLNEKLFF. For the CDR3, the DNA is TGTGCCAGCGGGACCGGACCGCTCCTGAATGAAAAACTGTTTTTT.

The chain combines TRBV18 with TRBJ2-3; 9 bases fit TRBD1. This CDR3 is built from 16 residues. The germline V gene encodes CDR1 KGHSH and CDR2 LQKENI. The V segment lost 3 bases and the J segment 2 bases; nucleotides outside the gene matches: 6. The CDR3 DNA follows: TGTGCCAGCTCACCGACCGGGACAGGGTACACAGATACGCAGTATTTT. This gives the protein CASSPTGTGYTDTQYF.

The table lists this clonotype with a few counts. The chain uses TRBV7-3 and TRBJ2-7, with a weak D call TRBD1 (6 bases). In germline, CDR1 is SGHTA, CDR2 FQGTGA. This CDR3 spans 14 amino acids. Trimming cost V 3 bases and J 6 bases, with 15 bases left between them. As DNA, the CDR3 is TGTGCCAGCAGCTTCGTGGACAGCCCTCTCGAGCAGTACTTC. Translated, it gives CASSFVDSPLEQYF.

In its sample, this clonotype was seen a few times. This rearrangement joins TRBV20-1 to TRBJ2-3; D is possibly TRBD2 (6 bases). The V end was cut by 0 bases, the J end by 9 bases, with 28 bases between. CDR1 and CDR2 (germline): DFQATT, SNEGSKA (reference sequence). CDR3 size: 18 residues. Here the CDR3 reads CSARDPSSDTSVSQTQYF. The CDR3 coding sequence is TGCAGTGCTAGAGATCCCTCTAGCGATACATCCGTCAGTCAGACGCAGTATTTT.

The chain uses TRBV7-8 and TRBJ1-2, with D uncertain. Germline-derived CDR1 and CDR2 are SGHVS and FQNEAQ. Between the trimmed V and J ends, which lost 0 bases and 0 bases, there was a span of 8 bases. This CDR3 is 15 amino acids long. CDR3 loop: CASSLAGVANYGYTF. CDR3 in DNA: TGTGCCAGCAGCTTAGCCGGGGTGGCTAACTATGGCTACACCTTC.

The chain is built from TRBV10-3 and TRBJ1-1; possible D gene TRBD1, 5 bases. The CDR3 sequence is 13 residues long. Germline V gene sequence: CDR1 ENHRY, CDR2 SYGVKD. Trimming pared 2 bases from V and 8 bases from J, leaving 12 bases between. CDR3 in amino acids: CAISEGAPIEAFF. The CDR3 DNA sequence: TGTGCCATCAGTGAGGGGGCTCCGATCGAAGCTTTCTTT.

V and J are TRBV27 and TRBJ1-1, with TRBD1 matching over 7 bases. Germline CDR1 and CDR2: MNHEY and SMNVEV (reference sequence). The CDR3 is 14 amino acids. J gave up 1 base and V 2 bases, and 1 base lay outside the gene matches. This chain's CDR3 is CASSLNRGNTEAFF. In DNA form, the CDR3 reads TGTGCCAGCAGTTTAAACAGGGGGAACACTGAAGCTTTCTTT.

The CDR3 loop reads CASSLRQGLDEQYF. The CDR3 DNA follows: TGTGCCAGCAGCTTGAGACAGGGGCTGGACGAGCAGTACTTC. The chain is built from TRBV7-9 and TRBJ2-5; 8 positions agree with TRBD1. The J call is in doubt because the DNA end fits TRBJ2-7 better. The CDR3 is made up of 14 amino acids. The germline V gene encodes CDR1 SEHNR and CDR2 FQNEAQ (reference sequence).

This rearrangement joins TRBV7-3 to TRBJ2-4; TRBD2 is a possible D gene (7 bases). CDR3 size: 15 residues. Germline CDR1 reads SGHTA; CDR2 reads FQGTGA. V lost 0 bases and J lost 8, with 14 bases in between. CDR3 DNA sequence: TGTGCCAGCAGCTTAACGGGGGGGCTAGGAGACATTCAGTACTTC. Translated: CASSLTGGLGDIQYF.

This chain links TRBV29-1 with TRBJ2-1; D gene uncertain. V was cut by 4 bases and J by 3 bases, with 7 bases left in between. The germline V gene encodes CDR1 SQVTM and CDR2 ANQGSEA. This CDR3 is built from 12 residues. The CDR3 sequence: CSVGQGYNEQFF. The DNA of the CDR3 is TGCAGCGTTGGACAAGGCTACAATGAGCAGTTCTTC.

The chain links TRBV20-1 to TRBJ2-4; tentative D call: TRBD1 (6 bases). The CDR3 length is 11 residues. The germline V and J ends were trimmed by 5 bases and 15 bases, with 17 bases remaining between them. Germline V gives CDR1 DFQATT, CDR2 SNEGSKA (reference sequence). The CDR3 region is CSAGTPRLRYF. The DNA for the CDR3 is TGCAGTGCTGGGACACCGCGACTCAGGTACTTC.

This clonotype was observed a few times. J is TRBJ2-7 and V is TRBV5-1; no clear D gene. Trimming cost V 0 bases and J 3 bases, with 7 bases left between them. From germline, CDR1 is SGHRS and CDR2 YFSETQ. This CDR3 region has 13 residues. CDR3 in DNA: TGCGCCAGCAGCTTGGTAACCCACTACGAGCAGTACTTC. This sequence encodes CASSLVTHYEQYF.

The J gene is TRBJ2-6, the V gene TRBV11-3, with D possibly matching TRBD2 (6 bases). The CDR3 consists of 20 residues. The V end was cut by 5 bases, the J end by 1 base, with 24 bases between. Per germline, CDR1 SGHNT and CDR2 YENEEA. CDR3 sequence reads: CASSPWGGKHKGSGANVLTF. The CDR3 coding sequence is TGTGCCAGCAGCCCCTGGGGAGGAAAACATAAGGGTTCTGGGGCCAACGTCCTGACTTTC.

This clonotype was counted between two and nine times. The CDR3 spells CSARPRDRGGTEAFF. The CDR3 DNA reads as TGCAGTGCTAGACCGAGGGACAGGGGGGGGACTGAAGCTTTCTTT. The chain couples TRBV20-1 to TRBJ1-1; 11 bases align to TRBD1. The germline V gene has CDR1 DFQATT and CDR2 SNEGSKA (reference sequence). CDR3 size: 15 residues. Trimming cost V 2 bases and J 5 bases; bases outside gene matches: 7.

CDR3 region: CATSMRAGSNQPQHF. CDR3 coding DNA: TGTGCCACCAGCATGAGGGCAGGCAGCAATCAGCCCCAGCATTTT. The chain recombines TRBV15 with TRBJ1-5; D is unresolved. CDR1 is LNHNV and CDR2 is YYDKDF in the germline V gene (reference sequence). Trimming left V 4 bases short and J 1 base short, with 11 bases between. There are 15 residues in the CDR3. The full variable domain, with the rest looked up from reference TRBV15 and TRBJ1-5, is DAMVIQNPRYQVTQFGKPVTLSCSQTLNHNVMYWYQQKSSQAPKLLFHYYDKDFNNEADTPDNFQSRRPNTSFCFLDIRSPGLGDTAMYLCATSMRAGSNQPQHFGDGTRLSIL.

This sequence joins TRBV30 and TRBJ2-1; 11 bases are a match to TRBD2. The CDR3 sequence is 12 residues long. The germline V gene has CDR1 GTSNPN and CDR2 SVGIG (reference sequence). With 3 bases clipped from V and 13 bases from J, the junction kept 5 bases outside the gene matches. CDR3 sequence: CAWRVAGGGQFF. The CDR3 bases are TGTGCCTGGAGAGTAGCGGGAGGGGGTCAGTTCTTC.

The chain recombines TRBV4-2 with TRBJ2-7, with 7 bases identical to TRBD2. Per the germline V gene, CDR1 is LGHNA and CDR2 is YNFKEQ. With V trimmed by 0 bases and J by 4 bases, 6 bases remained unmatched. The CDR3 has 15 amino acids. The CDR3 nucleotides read TGTGCCAGCAGCCAAGAGGCTAGCGGCGCTTACGAGCAGTACTTC. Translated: CASSQEASGAYEQYF.